This TCR beta chain originates from a study of early T cells in non-severe SARS-CoV-2 infection. On the study more broadly: The input, bulk RNA from unsorted whole blood, was sequenced, and chains were unpaired.

Individual cDNA molecules carried attached unique molecular identifiers. In TCRdb, the 5' RACE reads were re-called with MiXCR into one record per CDR3 protein. The data hold fewer than 55,000 distinct CDR3 sequences, with about 10% observed a single time. This CDR3 has 16 residues. Germline assignment: CDR1 MNHEY and CDR2 SMNVEV (reference sequence). The V and J ends lost 6 bases and 2 bases respectively, with 17 bases between them. Points on this clonotype: Its antigen is as yet unknown.

Whole-study findings and limits: VDJdb-based matching was biased toward anti-spike CD8 responses and missed private and CD4 specificities.

V usage is TRBV27 and J usage is TRBJ1-5; a weak D match, TRBD1 (6 bases). This receptor was obtained from an adult who was a healthcare worker with PCR-confirmed SARS-CoV-2 infection or an uninfected control (not recorded which). Sequencing input: whole blood. The CDR3 nucleotides are TGTGCCAGCAGCCTAATTGACAGGTTGGGCAATCAGCCCCAGCATTTT. Translating gives CASSLIDRLGNQPQHF.